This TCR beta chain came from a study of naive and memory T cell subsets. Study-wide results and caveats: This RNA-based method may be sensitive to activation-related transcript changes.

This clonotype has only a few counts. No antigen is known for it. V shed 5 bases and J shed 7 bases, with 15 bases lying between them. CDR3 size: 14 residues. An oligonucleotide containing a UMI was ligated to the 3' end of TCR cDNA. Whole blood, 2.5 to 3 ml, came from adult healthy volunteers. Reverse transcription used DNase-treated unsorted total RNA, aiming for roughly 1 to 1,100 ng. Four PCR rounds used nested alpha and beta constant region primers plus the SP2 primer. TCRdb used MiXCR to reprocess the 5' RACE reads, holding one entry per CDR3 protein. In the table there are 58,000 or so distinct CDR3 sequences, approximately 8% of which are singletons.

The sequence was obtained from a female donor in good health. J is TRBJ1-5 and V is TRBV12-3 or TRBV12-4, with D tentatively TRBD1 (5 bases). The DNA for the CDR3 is TGTGCCAGCAGTCAAACGACAGTCGGCCAGCCCCAGCATTTT. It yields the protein CASSQTTVGQPQHF.